This TCR beta chain stems from a study of blood T cell repertoires in COVID-19 (dated by TCRdb to the early 2020s). The study in broad terms: Samples from collaborators originated in the United States, Italy and Spain and spanned both the acute and convalescent phases of COVID-19. The material from the prospective study consisted of cDNA or gDNA derived from T cells, B-cell-depleted T cells, or PBMCs. Deeply sampled blood TCRbeta repertoires from subjects exposed to, actively infected with, or recovered from COVID-19 were included in the dataset. The repertoires were made available in a free public database intended to serve as a resource for research on the immune response to SARS-CoV-2. Samples were obtained from the ongoing ImmuneRACE study (first 160 participants) and from about 1,300 subjects provided by 6 global collaborators. Sample metadata almost always included a de-identified subject ID, COVID-19 status, age in years and sex. Where available, HLA class I and class II types were taken from metadata supplied by the sample provider and were not determined by assay-based typing.

Points the paper makes about the study in general: The quantity of clinical and demographic metadata differed by source and by participant and was supplied without curation.

The CDR3 covers 14 residues, taking in both the cysteine and the phenylalanine. Only the CDR3 DNA is retained, 42 bases long and in frame from the first base. Relative to germline, V is 6 bases shorter and J is 4 bases shorter, with 15 bases between their ends. As encoded in the germline V gene (reference sequence), CDR1 is MNHEY while CDR2 is SMNVEV. Details on this clone: There is no known antigen for this receptor. Per-nucleotide qualities are absent, and no much larger clonotype sits a single base away.

Each collaborating institution followed its own protocols to collect whole blood in K2EDTA tubes. For TCRbeta analysis, collaborators shipped samples in one of three forms: frozen whole blood, isolated PBMCs, or DNA extracted from either of those sample types. TCRbeta CDR3 regions were amplified from genomic DNA using the immunoSEQ Assay, a bias-controlled multiplex PCR. The authors' analysis ran thus. The number of nucleated cells in each sample was estimated from the amplification of reference gene primers within the assay. Sequence reads were collapsed and filtered to measure the absolute abundance of every unique TCRbeta CDR3 rearrangement. For each sample, productive Simpson clonality was calculated as the square root of Simpson's diversity index across productive rearrangements. The clones in this table, taken by TCRdb from immuneACCESS, are in-frame only. Not every clone is retained; where verified, under half of the shortfall comes from an unresolved V gene, and the cause of the rest is unknown. V and J calls and clone size are copied from that table; D and trimming were computed from the DNA. The sample data list 65,000 to 95,000 clones, and 75% to 90% of these were observed just once. Roughly 9.6% of the sample rests with the top ten.

The sample comprised peripheral blood. The sequence is built from TRBV27 and TRBJ1-2, with TRBD1 tentatively as D gene (5 bases match). The TCR originated in a man of 80 years or more with acute or convalescent COVID-19. The CDR3 protein: CASSLRRQGYGYTF. DNA sequence: TGTGCCAGCAGCCTTCGAAGGCAGGGCTATGGCTACACCTTC.